This TCR beta chain emerged from a study of OX40 agonist ivuxolimab in advanced cancers. Across the whole study: Ivuxolimab, an agonist antibody against OX40 (CD134), was given to patients. Patients got intravenous ivuxolimab at 0.01 to 10 mg/kg every 2 weeks. Study-level points and caveats: Partial responders at 0.1-3.0 mg/kg showed near-lowest clonal expansion. By week 6 at 0.1 to 3.0 mg/kg, blood CD4+ and CD8+ T cells had expanded clonally.

This CDR3 comprises 15 residues. The V end was cut by 1 base, the J end by 4 bases, with 13 bases between. The germline CDR1 and CDR2 sequences are MNHNS and SASEGT. TCRdb's copy holds only in-frame clones and misses some; the assay was immunoSEQ multiplex PCR. The sample gives about 94,000 clones, around 90% of which show up once; approximately 3.6% is in the top ten. A word on this clone: The target antigen is unknown.

The chain carries TRBV6-1 and TRBJ1-2; D gene ambiguous. Sequenced here: CD4+ or CD8+ T cells sorted from blood, sampled in a trial of the OX40 agonist ivuxolimab. The sequence derives from an adult with an advanced solid tumor such as melanoma, head and neck, liver or kidney cancer. In DNA form, the CDR3 reads TGTGCCAGCAGTGAAGGAGTACACGCCGGCTATGGCTACACCTTC. Protein product: CASSEGVHAGYGYTF.